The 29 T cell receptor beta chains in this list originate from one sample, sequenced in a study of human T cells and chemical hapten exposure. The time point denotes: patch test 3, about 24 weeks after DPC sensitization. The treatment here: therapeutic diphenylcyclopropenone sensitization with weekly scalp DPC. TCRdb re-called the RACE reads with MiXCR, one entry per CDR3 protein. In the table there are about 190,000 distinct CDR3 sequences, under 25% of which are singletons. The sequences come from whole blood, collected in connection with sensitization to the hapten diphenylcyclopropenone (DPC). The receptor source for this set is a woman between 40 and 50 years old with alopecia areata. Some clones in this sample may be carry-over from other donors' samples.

The CDR3 region is CASSLGIGGGSGEQFF. For the CDR3, the DNA is TGTGCCAGCAGCTTAGGTATAGGGGGGGGTTCGGGTGAGCAGTTCTTC. The V gene is TRBV7-2, the J gene TRBJ2-1, with D tentatively TRBD2 (7 bases). The CDR3 totals 16 residues. V was shortened by 1 base and J by 9 bases, with 19 bases between the two germline ends. The germline V gene has CDR1 SGHTA and CDR2 FQGNSA.

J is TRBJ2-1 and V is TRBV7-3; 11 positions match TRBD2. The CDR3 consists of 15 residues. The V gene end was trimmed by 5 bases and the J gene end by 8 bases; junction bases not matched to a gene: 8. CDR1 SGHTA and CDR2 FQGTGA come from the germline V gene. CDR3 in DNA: TGTGCCAGCAGCCCGAGGACTAGCGGGTGGGATGAGCAGTTCTTC. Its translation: CASSPRTSGWDEQFF.

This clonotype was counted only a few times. CDR3 in amino acids: CSAALQGNYGYTF. CDR3 coding DNA: TGCAGCGCCGCACTACAGGGTAACTATGGCTACACCTTC. The V and J genes are TRBV29-1 and TRBJ1-2; TRBD1 might be the D (6 bases). V dropped 7 bases and J dropped 1 base, with 13 bases sitting between them. The germline V gene has CDR1 SQVTM and CDR2 ANQGSEA. There are 13 residues in the CDR3.

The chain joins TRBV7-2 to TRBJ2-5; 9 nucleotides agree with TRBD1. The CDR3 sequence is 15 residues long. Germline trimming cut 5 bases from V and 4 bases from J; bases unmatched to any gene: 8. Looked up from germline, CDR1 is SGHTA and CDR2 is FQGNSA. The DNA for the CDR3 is TGTGCCAGCAGCACAGGGGGCCTCGGCGGAGAGACCCAGTACTTC. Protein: CASSTGGLGGETQYF.

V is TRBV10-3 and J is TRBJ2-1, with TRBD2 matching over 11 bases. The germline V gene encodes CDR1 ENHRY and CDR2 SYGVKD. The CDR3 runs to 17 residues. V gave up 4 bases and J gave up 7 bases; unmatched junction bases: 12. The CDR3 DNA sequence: TGTGCCATCAGTGGTGGTAGCGGGAGGGCCGGTGGTAATGAGCAGTTCTTC. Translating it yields CAISGGSGRAGGNEQFF.

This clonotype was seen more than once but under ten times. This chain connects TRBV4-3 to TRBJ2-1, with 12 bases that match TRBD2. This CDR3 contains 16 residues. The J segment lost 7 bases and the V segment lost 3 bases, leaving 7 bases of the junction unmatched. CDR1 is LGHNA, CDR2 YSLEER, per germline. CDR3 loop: CASSQDRLAGGNEQFF. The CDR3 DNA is TGCGCCAGCAGCCAGGACCGGCTAGCGGGGGGGAATGAGCAGTTCTTC.

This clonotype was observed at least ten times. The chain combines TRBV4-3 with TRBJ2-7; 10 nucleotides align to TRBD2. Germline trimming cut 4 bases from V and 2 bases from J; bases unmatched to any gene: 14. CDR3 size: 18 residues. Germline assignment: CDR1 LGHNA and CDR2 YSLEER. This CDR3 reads CASSRYHSSGSTPYEQYF. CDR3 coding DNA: TGCGCCAGCAGCCGATACCACTCTAGCGGGAGTACCCCCTACGAGCAGTACTTC.

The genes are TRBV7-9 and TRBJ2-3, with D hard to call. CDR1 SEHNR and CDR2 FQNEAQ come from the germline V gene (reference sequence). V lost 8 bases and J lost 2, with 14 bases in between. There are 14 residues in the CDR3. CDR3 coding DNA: TGTGCCAGCCTCCCGTGGGCATACACAGATACGCAGTATTTT. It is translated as CASLPWAYTDTQYF.

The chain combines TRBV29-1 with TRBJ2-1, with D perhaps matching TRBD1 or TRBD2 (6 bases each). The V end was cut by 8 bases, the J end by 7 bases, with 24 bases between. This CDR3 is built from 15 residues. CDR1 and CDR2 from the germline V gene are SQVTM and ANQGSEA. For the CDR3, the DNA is TGCAGCCACCTCCCCGGGGGCCCCCGGGGGAATGAGCAGTTCTTC. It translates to CSHLPGGPRGNEQFF.

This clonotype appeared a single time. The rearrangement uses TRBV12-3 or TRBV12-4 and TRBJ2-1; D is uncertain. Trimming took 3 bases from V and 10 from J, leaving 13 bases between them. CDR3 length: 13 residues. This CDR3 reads CASSFLSLGEQFF. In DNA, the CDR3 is TGTGCCAGCAGTTTTTTATCTTTGGGCGAGCAGTTCTTC.

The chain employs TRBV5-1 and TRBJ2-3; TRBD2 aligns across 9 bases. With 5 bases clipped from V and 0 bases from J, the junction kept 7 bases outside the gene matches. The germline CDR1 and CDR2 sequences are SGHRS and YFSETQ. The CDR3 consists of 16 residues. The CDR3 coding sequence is TGCGCCAGCAGGGATTCTAGCGGGACGAGCACAGATACGCAGTATTTT. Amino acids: CASRDSSGTSTDTQYF.

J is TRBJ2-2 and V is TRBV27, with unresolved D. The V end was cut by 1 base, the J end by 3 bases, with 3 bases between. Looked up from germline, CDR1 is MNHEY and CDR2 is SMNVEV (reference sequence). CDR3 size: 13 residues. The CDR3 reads CASSLFDTGELFF. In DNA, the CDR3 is TGTGCCAGCAGTTTATTTGACACCGGGGAGCTGTTTTTT.

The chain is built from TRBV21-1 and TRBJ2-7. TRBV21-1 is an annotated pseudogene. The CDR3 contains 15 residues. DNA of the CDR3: TGTGCCAGCAGCAAAGACCGTTTTCGCTCCTACGAGCAGTACTTC. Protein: CASSKDRFRSYEQYF.

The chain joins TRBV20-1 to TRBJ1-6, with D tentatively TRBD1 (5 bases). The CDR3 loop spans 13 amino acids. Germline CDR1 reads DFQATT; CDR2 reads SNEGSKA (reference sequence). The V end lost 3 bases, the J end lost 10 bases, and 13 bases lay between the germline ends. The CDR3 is CSASLGARSPLHF. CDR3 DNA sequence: TGCAGTGCTAGTCTCGGGGCGAGATCACCCCTCCACTTT.

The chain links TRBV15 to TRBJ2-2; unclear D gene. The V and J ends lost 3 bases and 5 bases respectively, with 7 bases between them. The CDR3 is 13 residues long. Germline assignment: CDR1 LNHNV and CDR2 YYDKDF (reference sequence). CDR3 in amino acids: CATSRDETGELFF. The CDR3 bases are TGTGCCACCAGCAGGGACGAGACCGGGGAGCTGTTTTTT.

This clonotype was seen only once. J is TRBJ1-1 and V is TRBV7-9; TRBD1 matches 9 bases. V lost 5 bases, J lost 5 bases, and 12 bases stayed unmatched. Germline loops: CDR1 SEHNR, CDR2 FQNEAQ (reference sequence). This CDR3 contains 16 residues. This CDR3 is CASSTHPGTGKTEAFF. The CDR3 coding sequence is TGTGCCAGCAGCACCCATCCCGGGACAGGGAAAACTGAAGCTTTCTTT.

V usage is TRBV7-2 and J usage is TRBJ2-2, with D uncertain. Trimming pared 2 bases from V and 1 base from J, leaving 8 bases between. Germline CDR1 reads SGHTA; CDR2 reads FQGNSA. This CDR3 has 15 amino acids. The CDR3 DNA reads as TGTGCCAGCAGCTTACTTAGTCGGAACACCGGGGAGCTGTTTTTT. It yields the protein CASSLLSRNTGELFF. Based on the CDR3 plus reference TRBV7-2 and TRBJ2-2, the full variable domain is GAGVSQSPSNKVTEKGKDVELRCDPISGHTALYWYRQSLGQGLEFLIYFQGNSAPDKSGLPSDRFSAERTGGSVSTLTIQRTQQEDSAVYLCASSLLSRNTGELFFGEGSRLTVL.

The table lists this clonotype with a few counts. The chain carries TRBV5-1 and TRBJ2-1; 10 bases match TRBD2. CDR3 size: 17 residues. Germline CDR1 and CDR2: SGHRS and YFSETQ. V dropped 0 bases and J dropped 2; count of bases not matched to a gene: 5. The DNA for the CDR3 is TGCGCCAGCAGCTTGGTAGCTAGCGGGAGTACCTACAATGAGCAGTTCTTC. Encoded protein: CASSLVASGSTYNEQFF.

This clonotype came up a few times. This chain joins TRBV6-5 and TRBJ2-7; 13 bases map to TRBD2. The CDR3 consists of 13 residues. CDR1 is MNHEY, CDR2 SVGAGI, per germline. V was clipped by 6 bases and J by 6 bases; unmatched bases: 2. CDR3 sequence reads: CASRGTSGIEQYF. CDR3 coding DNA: TGTGCCAGCAGAGGGACTAGCGGGATCGAGCAGTACTTC.

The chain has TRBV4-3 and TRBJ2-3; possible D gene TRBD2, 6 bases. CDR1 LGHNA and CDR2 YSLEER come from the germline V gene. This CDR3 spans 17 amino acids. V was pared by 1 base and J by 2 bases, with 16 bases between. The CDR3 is CASSQGKAGRDTDTQYF. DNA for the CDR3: TGCGCCAGCAGCCAAGGGAAGGCGGGAAGGGACACAGATACGCAGTATTTT.

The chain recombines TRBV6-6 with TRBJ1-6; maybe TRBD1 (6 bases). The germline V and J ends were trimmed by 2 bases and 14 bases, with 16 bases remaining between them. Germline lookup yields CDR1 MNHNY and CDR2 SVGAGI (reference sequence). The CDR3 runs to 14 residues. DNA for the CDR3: TGTGCCAGCAGTTACGGGGGGCGGGTCGAGTCCCTCCACTTT. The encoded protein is CASSYGGRVESLHF.

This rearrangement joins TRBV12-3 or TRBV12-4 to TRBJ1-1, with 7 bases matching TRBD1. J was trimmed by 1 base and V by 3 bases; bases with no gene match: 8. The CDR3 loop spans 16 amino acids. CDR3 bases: TGTGCCAGCAGTTTTGAACAGGGGTACGAGAACACTGAAGCTTTCTTT. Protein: CASSFEQGYENTEAFF.

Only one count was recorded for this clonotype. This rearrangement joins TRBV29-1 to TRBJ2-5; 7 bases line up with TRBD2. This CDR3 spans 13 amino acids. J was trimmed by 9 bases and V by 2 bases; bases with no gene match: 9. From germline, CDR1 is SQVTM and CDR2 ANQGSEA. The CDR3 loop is CSVESIGGGSQYF. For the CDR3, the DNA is TGCAGCGTTGAATCCATCGGGGGAGGGTCCCAGTACTTC.

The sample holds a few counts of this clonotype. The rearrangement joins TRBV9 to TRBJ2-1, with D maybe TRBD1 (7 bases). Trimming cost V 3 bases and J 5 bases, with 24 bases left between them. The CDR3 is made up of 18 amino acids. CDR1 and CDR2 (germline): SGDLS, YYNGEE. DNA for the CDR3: TGTGCCAGCAGCGCCCACCCAGGGGGGCAAGCGGAAAACAATGAGCAGTTCTTC. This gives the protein CASSAHPGGQAENNEQFF.

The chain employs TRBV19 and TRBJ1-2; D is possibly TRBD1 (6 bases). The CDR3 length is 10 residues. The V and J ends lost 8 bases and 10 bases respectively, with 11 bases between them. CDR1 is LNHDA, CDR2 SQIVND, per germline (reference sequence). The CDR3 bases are TGTGCCAGTCGCCGGACAGTCTACACCTTC. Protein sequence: CASRRTVYTF.

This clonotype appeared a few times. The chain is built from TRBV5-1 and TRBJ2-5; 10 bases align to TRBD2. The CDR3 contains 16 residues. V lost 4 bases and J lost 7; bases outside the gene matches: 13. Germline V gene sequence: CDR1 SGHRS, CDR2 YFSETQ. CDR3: CASSTRTSGSGGTQYF. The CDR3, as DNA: TGCGCCAGCAGCACACGGACTAGCGGATCTGGGGGGACCCAGTACTTC.

CDR3 in DNA: TGTGCCACCAGTGATTGGACAGGGGAGGCGAATGAGCAGTTCTTC. Protein sequence: CATSDWTGEANEQFF. V is TRBV24-1 and J is TRBJ2-1; 9 bases match TRBD1. The V gene's germline CDR1 is KGHDR and CDR2 SFDVKD. V trimming: 2 bases; J trimming: 7 bases; junction bases outside the gene matches: 5. This CDR3 contains 15 residues.

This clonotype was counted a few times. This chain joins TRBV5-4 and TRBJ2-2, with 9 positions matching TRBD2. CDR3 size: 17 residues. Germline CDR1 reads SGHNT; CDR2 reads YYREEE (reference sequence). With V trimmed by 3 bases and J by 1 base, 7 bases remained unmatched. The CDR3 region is CASSWGGGGKNTGELFF. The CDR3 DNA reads TGTGCCAGCAGCTGGGGCGGGGGGGGCAAGAACACCGGGGAGCTGTTTTTT. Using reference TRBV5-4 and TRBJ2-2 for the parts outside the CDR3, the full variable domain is ETGVTQSPTHLIKTRGQQVTLRCSSQSGHNTVSWYQQALGQGPQFIFQYYREEENGRGNFPPRFSGLQFPNYSSELNVNALELDDSALYLCASSWGGGGKNTGELFFGEGSRLTVL.

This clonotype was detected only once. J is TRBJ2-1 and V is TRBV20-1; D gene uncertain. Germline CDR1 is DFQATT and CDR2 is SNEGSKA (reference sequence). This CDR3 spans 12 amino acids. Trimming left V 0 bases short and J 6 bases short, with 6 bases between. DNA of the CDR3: TGCAGTGCTAGAGATTGGGGCAATGAGCAGTTCTTC. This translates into CSARDWGNEQFF.